This entry describes one T cell receptor (beta chain). The target antigen is unknown. Amplification of TCR beta CDR3 from genomic DNA used two-round multiplex PCR. The first PCR round targeted every TRBV and TRBJ gene with specific primers. TCRdb re-called the multiplex PCR reads with MiXCR, one entry per CDR3 protein. The table records 30,000 to 40,000 distinct CDR3 sequences, roughly a quarter of them present only once. This entry is derived from a study of prognosis after radiotherapy for stage I lung cancer. Study at large: Four developed distant metastases after radiotherapy (median about 7 months), and 15 had no significant progression. General observations from the study: Lower post-radiation Shannon entropy was seen in patients who went on to develop distant metastases.

CDR3 length equals 15 residues. Germline V gene data show CDR1 as MDHEN and CDR2 as SYDVKM. V was trimmed by 7 bases and J by 4 bases, leaving 17 bases between them. This receptor was identified in a donor aged 50 or older with non-small cell lung cancer. V and J are TRBV28 and TRBJ2-1; unclear D gene. The sample in question was PBMCs, obtained before or after stereotactic body radiation therapy (not recorded which). The CDR3 loop is CASKLGPQPYNEQFF. The CDR3 DNA sequence: TGTGCCAGCAAACTCGGACCCCAACCATACAATGAGCAGTTCTTC.